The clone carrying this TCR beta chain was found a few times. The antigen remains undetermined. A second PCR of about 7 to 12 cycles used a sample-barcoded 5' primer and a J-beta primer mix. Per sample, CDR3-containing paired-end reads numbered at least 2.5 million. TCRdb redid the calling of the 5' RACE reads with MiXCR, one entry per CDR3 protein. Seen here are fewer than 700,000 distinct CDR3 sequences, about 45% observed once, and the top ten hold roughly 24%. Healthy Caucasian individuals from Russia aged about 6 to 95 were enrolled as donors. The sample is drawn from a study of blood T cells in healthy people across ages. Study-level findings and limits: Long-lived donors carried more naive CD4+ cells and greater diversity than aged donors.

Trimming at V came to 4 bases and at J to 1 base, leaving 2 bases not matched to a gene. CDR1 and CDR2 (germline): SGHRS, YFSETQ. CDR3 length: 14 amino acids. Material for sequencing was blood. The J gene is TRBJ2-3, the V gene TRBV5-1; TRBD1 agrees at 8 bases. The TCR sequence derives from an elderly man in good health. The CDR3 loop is CASSMTGGTDTQYF. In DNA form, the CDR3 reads TGCGCCAGCAGCATGACAGGGGGCACAGATACGCAGTATTTT.